This is a list of T cell receptor beta chains from one sample in a study of neoadjuvant anti-PD-1 for oral cavity cancer. Assay used: immunoSEQ multiplex PCR; TCRdb lists only in-frame clones, some missing. The sample carries approximately 23,000 clones, roughly 45% recorded once. The sequenced sample was tumor tissue, obtained after nivolumab (anti-PD-1) treatment. The receptors stem from a person between 40 and 85 years old with oral cavity squamous cell carcinoma. CDR3s leave out the opening cysteine and the closing phenylalanine or tryptophan. D genes are given only for firm matches.

D,V,J,CDR3
-,TRBV27,TRBJ2-5,ASSLSRVGAQETQY
-,TRBV25-1,TRBJ2-7,ASSDQGIDEQY
TRBD1,TRBV4-3,TRBJ1-2,ASSQDRGGIGYT
-,TRBV5-4,TRBJ2-7,ASSLGSGFAYEQY
-,TRBV7-2,TRBJ2-7,ASSFGPIGSEQY
-,TRBV7-2,TRBJ1-4,ASSLAKSSGYNEKLF
TRBD1,TRBV7-2,TRBJ2-7,ASSLVWTGLTYEQY
-,TRBV27,TRBJ2-3,ASSLRNTDTQY
-,TRBV6-5,TRBJ2-3,ASSYLWGDTQY
-,TRBV27,TRBJ2-4,ASSSLVVAKNIQY
-,TRBV11-2,TRBJ2-3,ASSGRARSTDTQY
-,TRBV6-1,TRBJ2-5,ASSEPAQETQY